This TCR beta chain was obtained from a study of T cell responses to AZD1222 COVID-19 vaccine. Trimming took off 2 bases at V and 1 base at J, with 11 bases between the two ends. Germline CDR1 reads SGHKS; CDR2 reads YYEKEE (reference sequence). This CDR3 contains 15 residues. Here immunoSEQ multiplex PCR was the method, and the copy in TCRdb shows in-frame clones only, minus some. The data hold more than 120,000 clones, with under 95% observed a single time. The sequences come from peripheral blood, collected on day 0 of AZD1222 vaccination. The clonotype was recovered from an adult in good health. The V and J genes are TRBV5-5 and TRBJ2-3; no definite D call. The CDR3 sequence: CASSFREPRTDTQYF. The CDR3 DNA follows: TGTGCCAGCAGCTTTCGAGAACCCCGCACAGATACGCAGTATTTT. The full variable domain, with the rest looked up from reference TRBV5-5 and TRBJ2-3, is DAGVTQSPTHLIKTRGQQVTLRCSPISGHKSVSWYQQVLGQGPQFIFQYYEKEERGRGNFPDRFSARQFPNYSSELNVNALLLGDSALYLCASSFREPRTDTQYFGPGTRLTVL.